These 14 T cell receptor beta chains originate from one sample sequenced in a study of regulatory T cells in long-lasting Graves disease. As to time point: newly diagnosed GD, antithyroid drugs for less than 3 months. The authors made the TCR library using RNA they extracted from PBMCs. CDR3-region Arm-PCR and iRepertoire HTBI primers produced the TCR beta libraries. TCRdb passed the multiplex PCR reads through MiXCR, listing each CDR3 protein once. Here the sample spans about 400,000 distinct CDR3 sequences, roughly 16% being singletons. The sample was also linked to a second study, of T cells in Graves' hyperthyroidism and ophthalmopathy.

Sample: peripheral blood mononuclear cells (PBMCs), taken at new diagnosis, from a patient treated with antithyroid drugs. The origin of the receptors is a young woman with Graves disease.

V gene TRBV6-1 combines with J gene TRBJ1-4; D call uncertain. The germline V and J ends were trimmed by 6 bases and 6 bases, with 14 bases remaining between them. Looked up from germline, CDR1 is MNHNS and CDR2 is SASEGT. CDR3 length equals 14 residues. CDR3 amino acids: CASRTAGGHEKLFF. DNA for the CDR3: TGTGCCAGCAGGACCGCTGGAGGACATGAAAAACTGTTTTTT.

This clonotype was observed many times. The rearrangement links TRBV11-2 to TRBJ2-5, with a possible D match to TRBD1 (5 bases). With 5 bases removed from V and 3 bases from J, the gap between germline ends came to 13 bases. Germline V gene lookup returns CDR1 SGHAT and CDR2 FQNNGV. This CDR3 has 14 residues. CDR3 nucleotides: TGTGCCAGCAGCCTAGGGGCTAGAAAAGAGACCCAGTACTTC. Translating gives CASSLGARKETQYF.

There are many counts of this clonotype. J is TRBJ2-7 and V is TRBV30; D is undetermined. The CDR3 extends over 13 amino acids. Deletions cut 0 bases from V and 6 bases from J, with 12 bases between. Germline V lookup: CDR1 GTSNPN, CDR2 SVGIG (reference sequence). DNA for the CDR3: TGTGCCTGGAGTGTACCACCCGTGAGCGAGCAGTACTTC. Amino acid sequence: CAWSVPPVSEQYF.

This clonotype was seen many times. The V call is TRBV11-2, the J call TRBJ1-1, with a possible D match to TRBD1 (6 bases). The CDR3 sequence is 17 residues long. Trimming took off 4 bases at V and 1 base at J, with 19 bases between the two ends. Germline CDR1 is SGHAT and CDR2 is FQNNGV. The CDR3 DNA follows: TGTGCCAGCAGCTCATTACCCTGGACAGACCCGAACACTGAAGCTTTCTTT. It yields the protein CASSSLPWTDPNTEAFF.

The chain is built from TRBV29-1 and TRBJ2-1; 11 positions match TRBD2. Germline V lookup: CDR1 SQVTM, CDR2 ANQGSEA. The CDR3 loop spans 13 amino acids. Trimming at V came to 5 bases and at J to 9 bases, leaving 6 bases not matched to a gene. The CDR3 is CSVWGTSGGEQFF. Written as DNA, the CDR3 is TGCAGCGTTTGGGGGACTAGCGGCGGTGAGCAGTTCTTC.

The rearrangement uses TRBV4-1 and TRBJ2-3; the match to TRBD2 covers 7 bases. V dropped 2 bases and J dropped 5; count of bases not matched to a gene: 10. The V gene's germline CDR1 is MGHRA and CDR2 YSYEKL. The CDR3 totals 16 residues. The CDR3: CASSQTPPGREDTQYF. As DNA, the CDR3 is TGCGCCAGCAGCCAAACACCGCCTGGGAGGGAAGATACGCAGTATTTT.

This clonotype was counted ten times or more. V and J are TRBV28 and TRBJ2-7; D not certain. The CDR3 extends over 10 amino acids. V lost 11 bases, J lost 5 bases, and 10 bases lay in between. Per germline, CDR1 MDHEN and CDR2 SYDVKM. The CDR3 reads CAASKHEQYF. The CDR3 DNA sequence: TGTGCCGCCTCTAAGCACGAGCAGTACTTC.

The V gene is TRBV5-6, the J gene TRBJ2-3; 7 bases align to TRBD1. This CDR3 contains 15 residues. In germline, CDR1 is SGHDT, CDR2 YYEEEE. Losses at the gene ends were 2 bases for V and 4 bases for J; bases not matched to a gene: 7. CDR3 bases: TGTGCCAGCAGCTTTCCCCGACAGGGAGCAGATACGCAGTATTTT. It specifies CASSFPRQGADTQYF.

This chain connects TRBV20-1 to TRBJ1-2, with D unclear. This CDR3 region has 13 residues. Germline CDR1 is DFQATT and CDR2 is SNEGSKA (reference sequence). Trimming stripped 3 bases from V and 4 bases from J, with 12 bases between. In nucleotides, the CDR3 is TGCAGTGCTAGTTTTAATGGAGGCTATGGCTACACCTTC. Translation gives CSASFNGGYGYTF.

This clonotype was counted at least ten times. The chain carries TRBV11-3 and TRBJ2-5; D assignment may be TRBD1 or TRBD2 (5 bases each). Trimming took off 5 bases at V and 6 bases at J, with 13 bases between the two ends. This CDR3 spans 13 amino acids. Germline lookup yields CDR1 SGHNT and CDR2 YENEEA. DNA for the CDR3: TGTGCCAGCAGCACAGGACCCGGGAAGACCCAGTACTTC. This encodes CASSTGPGKTQYF.

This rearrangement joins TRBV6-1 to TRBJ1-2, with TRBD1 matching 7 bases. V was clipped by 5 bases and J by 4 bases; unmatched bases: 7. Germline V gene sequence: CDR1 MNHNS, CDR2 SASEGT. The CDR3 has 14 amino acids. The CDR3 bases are TGTGCCAGCAGTCCACAAGGGACAGTCTATGGCTACACCTTC. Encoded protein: CASSPQGTVYGYTF.

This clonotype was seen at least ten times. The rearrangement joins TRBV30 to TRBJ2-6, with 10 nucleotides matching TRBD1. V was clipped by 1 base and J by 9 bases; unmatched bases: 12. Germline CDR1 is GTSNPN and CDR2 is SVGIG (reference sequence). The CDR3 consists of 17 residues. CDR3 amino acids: CAWSAYFGDRGGNVLTF. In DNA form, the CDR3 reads TGTGCCTGGAGTGCTTATTTTGGGGACAGGGGTGGCAACGTCCTGACTTTC.

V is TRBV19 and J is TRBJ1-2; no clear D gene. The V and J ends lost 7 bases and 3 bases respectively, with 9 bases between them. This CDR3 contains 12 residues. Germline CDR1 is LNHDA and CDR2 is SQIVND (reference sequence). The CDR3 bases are TGTGCCAGTAAGGAACGCGACTATGGCTACACCTTC. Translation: CASKERDYGYTF.

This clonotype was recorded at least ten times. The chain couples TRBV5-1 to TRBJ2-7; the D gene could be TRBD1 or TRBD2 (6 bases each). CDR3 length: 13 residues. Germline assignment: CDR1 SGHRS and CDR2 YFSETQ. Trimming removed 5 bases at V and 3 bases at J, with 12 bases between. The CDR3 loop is CASRGGDDYEQYF. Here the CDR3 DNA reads TGCGCCAGCAGGGGGGGCGACGACTACGAGCAGTACTTC.